This TCR beta chain was profiled in a study of T cells after yellow fever vaccination. General study findings and limits: One caveat is that FACS-sorted repertoires could contain abundant clonotypes contaminating from the bulk population. Boosting was followed by the reappearance of most primary-vaccination clones (around 96% CD4, about 90% CD8). It was a small share of clonotypes that appeared in both CD4 and CD8 compartments.

CDR3 size: 13 residues. Trimming left V 4 bases short and J 3 bases short, with 10 bases between. The germline gives CDR1 MNHEY, CDR2 SVGEGT. TCR cDNA was made by 5'RACE template switching, adding a universal primer site and UMIs. TCRdb passed the 5' RACE reads through MiXCR, listing each CDR3 protein once. The table records more than 350,000 distinct CDR3 sequences, around 10% of them present only once. This clonotype was detected only a few times. The antigen is not known. This chain joins TRBV6-2 or TRBV6-3 and TRBJ2-7; D call uncertain. This clonotype was sampled from a man between 18 and 29 years old who received the YFV17D yellow fever vaccine. Sequenced here: PBMCs, sampled on the day of the first yellow fever vaccination. The CDR3 loop reads CASSWAGRYEQYF. The CDR3 nucleotides are TGTGCCAGCAGTTGGGCCGGCCGCTACGAGCAGTACTTC.